This T cell receptor (beta chain) was sequenced in a study of control samples from healthy donors and cancer patients. V shed 4 bases and J shed 7 bases, with 8 bases lying between them. The CDR3 runs to 12 residues. Germline CDR1 is SGDLS and CDR2 is YYNGEE. Sequencing was performed with immunoSEQ multiplex PCR; in TCRdb, only in-frame clones are kept and a portion is missing. The sample records 65,000 to 100,000 clones, about 87% being singletons. This TCR came from a man in his forties or fifties in good health. The sample was blood. The rearrangement links TRBV9 to TRBJ2-2, with D unclear. The CDR3 protein is CASSPANGELFF. The DNA of the CDR3 is TGTGCCAGCAGCCCCGCGAACGGGGAGCTGTTTTTT.